Below, 27 T cell receptor beta chains from the same sample are listed, as sequenced in a study of response to subunit inactivated influenza vaccine. One entry per CDR3 protein, called by TCRdb with MiXCR from the RT-PCR reads. The sample lists about 180,000 distinct CDR3 sequences; about 9% were seen once. The sample was non-naive T cells sorted from PBMCs, taken on the day of vaccination. The receptors come from a man aged 50 to 59 who received an inactivated influenza vaccine.

In DNA, the CDR3 is TGTGCCATCAGTGATAGTAAGGGTCCGGGCGGCTACACCTTC. Translated, it gives CAISDSKGPGGYTF. J is TRBJ1-2 and V is TRBV10-3; D not certain. Trimming took 3 bases from V and 8 from J, leaving 16 bases between them. CDR1 ENHRY and CDR2 SYGVKD come from the germline V gene. CDR3 size: 14 residues.

This clonotype was detected once. The V and J genes are TRBV7-2 and TRBJ2-5; D is perhaps TRBD1 (5 bases). V gave up 5 bases and J gave up 5 bases, with 18 bases separating them. Germline assignment: CDR1 SGHTA and CDR2 FQGNSA. The CDR3 sequence is 15 residues long. CDR3 DNA sequence: TGTGCCAGCAGCCGAGCTGGGGCTCTTAGGGAGACCCAGTACTTC. Its protein is CASSRAGALRETQYF.

This clonotype has ten or more counts. The rearrangement uses TRBV27 and TRBJ2-5, with D possibly TRBD1 on 6 matching bases. Trimming left V 1 base short and J 4 bases short, with 13 bases between. CDR3 length equals 15 residues. From germline, CDR1 is MNHEY and CDR2 SMNVEV (reference sequence). The CDR3: CASSLFGGQTETQYF. The CDR3 region has the DNA TGTGCCAGCAGTTTATTTGGTGGACAGACAGAGACCCAGTACTTC.

Many counts were recorded for this clonotype. This chain joins TRBV5-1 and TRBJ2-2; D call uncertain. This CDR3 spans 16 amino acids. V was clipped by 4 bases and J by 4 bases, with 17 bases between them. CDR1 SGHRS and CDR2 YFSETQ come from the germline V gene. CDR3 residues: CASSALPQDGTGELFF. DNA for the CDR3: TGCGCCAGCAGCGCCCTCCCCCAGGACGGCACCGGGGAGCTGTTTTTT.

Many counts were recorded for this clonotype. The chain uses TRBV3-1 and TRBJ2-1; TRBD2 agrees at 8 bases. With V trimmed by 8 bases and J by 3 bases, 12 bases remained unmatched. This CDR3 contains 16 residues. Germline V CDR1 and CDR2: LGHDT, YNNKEL (reference sequence). The CDR3, as DNA: TGTGCCAGCTGTAATTCGAGGCGGGAGGTCTACAATGAGCAGTTCTTC. It yields the protein CASCNSRREVYNEQFF.

This clonotype has ten or more counts. The chain has TRBV7-9 and TRBJ1-5; D is uncertain. Germline values: CDR1 SEHNR, CDR2 FQNEAQ (reference sequence). This CDR3 region has 14 residues. Deletions cut 2 bases from V and 3 bases from J, with 8 bases between. The CDR3 sequence is CASSLIGYNQPQHF. The CDR3, as DNA: TGTGCCAGCAGCTTAATCGGTTACAATCAGCCCCAGCATTTT.

This clonotype was observed a handful of times. The rearrangement joins TRBV5-1 to TRBJ2-3; D may be TRBD1 (5 bases). Germline values: CDR1 SGHRS, CDR2 YFSETQ. The V gene lost 4 bases and the J gene lost 4 bases, with 16 bases spanning the gap. The CDR3 is 15 amino acids. The CDR3: CASSGQGNGPDTQYF. The CDR3 DNA sequence: TGCGCCAGCAGCGGGCAGGGAAATGGACCAGATACGCAGTATTTT.

In this sample, this clonotype turned up a few times. V usage is TRBV5-1 and J usage is TRBJ2-1; D may be TRBD1 or TRBD2 (5 bases each). Germline CDR1 and CDR2: SGHRS and YFSETQ. Trimming took 0 bases from V and 2 from J, leaving 12 bases between them. The CDR3 runs 16 residues. CDR3 loop: CASSLVGGEAYNEQFF. DNA of the CDR3: TGCGCCAGCAGCTTGGTTGGGGGTGAGGCCTACAATGAGCAGTTCTTC.

This chain joins TRBV4-3 and TRBJ2-4, with D uncertain. CDR1 is LGHNA and CDR2 is YSLEER in the germline V gene. The CDR3 is 14 residues long. Deletions cut 1 base from V and 13 bases from J, with 17 bases between. CDR3 protein: CASSQALDGTPQYF. The CDR3 bases are TGCGCCAGCAGCCAAGCCCTAGACGGTACCCCCCAGTACTTC.

This clonotype was found many times. The gene calls are TRBV9 and TRBJ2-1; D is perhaps TRBD2 (7 bases). The CDR3 runs to 15 residues. Germline loops: CDR1 SGDLS, CDR2 YYNGEE. The V and J ends lost 2 bases and 1 base respectively, with 10 bases between them. For the CDR3, the DNA is TGTGCCAGCAGCGTGGGAGGGGGGTCCTACAATGAGCAGTTCTTC. This translates into CASSVGGGSYNEQFF.

This clonotype was counted at least ten times. The CDR3 here is CASSLAGSSYNEQFF. In DNA, the CDR3 is TGTGCCAGCAGCTTAGCAGGGAGCTCCTACAATGAGCAGTTCTTC. The V call is TRBV7-6, the J call TRBJ2-1, with D maybe TRBD2 (5 bases). CDR3 size: 15 residues. Trimming took 0 bases from V and 0 from J, leaving 6 bases between them. Germline CDR1 reads SGHVS; CDR2 reads FNYEAQ. Drawing the rest from reference TRBV7-6 and TRBJ2-1, the complete variable domain is GAGVSQSPRYKVTKRGQDVALRCDPISGHVSLYWYRQALGQGPEFLTYFNYEAQQDKSGLPNDRFSAERPEGSISTLTIQRTEQRDSAMYRCASSLAGSSYNEQFFGPGTRLTVL.

This chain uses TRBV5-1 with TRBJ2-3; 8 bases fit TRBD2. This CDR3 is 14 amino acids long. CDR1 and CDR2 (germline): SGHRS, YFSETQ. V dropped 4 bases and J dropped 5; count of bases not matched to a gene: 6. In DNA, the CDR3 is TGCGCCAGCAGCCCTGGACTAGCAAAAGATACGCAGTATTTT. Protein sequence: CASSPGLAKDTQYF.

The rearrangement uses TRBV7-8 and TRBJ2-2, with 10 bases fitting TRBD2. This CDR3 is 19 amino acids long. Germline CDR1 reads SGHVS; CDR2 reads FQNEAQ. V lost 1 base and J lost 5; bases outside the gene matches: 13. The CDR3 sequence: CASSLVSSGRAGMTGELFF. The CDR3 DNA is TGTGCCAGCAGCTTAGTTTCTAGCGGGAGAGCCGGTATGACCGGGGAGCTGTTTTTT.

The rearrangement links TRBV12-3 or TRBV12-4 to TRBJ2-2; D gene ambiguous. V dropped 6 bases and J dropped 1 base, with 6 bases sitting between them. This CDR3 region has 13 residues. CDR3 in amino acids: CASSRRNTGELFF. The CDR3, as DNA: TGTGCCAGCAGCCGCAGGAACACCGGGGAGCTGTTTTTT.

This clonotype was seen at least ten times. This chain joins TRBV20-1 and TRBJ1-1, with D possibly being TRBD1 (6 bases). The V end was cut by 0 bases, the J end by 5 bases, with 13 bases between. Germline V gene data show CDR1 as DFQATT and CDR2 as SNEGSKA (reference sequence). There are 14 residues in the CDR3. In DNA form, the CDR3 reads TGCAGTGCTAGAGAGGGGGCCCTCCGGACTGAAGCTTTCTTT. Translating it yields CSAREGALRTEAFF.

This clonotype has more than one count but fewer than ten. The chain has TRBV5-6 and TRBJ1-1, with D unclear. The CDR3 is made up of 14 amino acids. Germline CDR1 reads SGHDT; CDR2 reads YYEEEE. Trimming took off 0 bases at V and 1 base at J, with 7 bases between the two ends. The CDR3 is CASSLVQPNTEAFF. The DNA of the CDR3 is TGTGCCAGCAGCTTGGTTCAACCGAACACTGAAGCTTTCTTT.

This clonotype showed up many times. The V gene is TRBV12-3 or TRBV12-4, the J gene TRBJ2-2, with TRBD2 as a possible D gene (5 bases). This CDR3 has 14 residues. The germline V and J ends were trimmed by 6 bases and 6 bases, with 14 bases remaining between them. This CDR3 is CASRIGDSSGELFF. CDR3 coding DNA: TGTGCCAGCAGGATCGGGGATTCGTCCGGGGAGCTGTTTTTT.

This clonotype was counted a few times. Here the CDR3 reads CSAMRQVQETQYF. The CDR3 DNA reads as TGCAGTGCTATGCGACAGGTTCAAGAGACCCAGTACTTC. The gene calls are TRBV20-1 and TRBJ2-5; tentatively, D is TRBD1 (6 bases). From germline, CDR1 is DFQATT and CDR2 SNEGSKA (reference sequence). V was trimmed by 4 bases and J by 2 bases, leaving 11 bases between them. This CDR3 spans 13 amino acids.

This clonotype has a handful of counts. The chain combines TRBV20-1 with TRBJ1-5; 11 nucleotides match TRBD1. CDR1 is DFQATT, CDR2 SNEGSKA, per germline (reference sequence). This CDR3 is 13 amino acids long. V shed 6 bases and J 6 bases; nucleotides not matched to a gene: 4. This CDR3 is CSARDRGSQPQHF. CDR3 DNA sequence: TGCAGTGCCCGGGACAGGGGGAGTCAGCCCCAGCATTTT.

Remarks on this clonotype: This sequence may be a read error, since a much larger clone differs from it by one base. This chain connects TRBV12-3 or TRBV12-4 to TRBJ2-2; D is perhaps TRBD1 (6 bases). The CDR3 contains 13 residues. This CDR3 reads CVSSSRGTGELFF. CDR3 nucleotides: TGTGTCAGCAGTTCCAGGGGAACCGGGGAGCTGTTTTTT.

This clonotype was seen at least ten times. J is TRBJ2-2 and V is TRBV6-2 or TRBV6-3; 8 nucleotides agree with TRBD1. Germline V gene data show CDR1 as MNHEY and CDR2 as SVGEGT. Trimming took 7 bases from V and 1 from J; bases not matched to a gene: 5. The CDR3 spans 15 residues. The CDR3 coding sequence is TGTGCCAGCAAAAACGACAGGGGGAACACCGGGGAGCTGTTTTTT. Translating it yields CASKNDRGNTGELFF.

V usage is TRBV10-3 and J usage is TRBJ2-7; D is possibly TRBD2 (5 bases). Germline V CDR1 and CDR2: ENHRY, SYGVKD. CDR3 size: 12 residues. The ends were cut back, 0 bases at V and 7 bases at J, with 7 bases in the middle. The CDR3: CAISESQREQYF. CDR3 nucleotides: TGTGCCATCAGTGAGTCGCAGCGGGAGCAGTACTTC.

There are a few counts of this clonotype. The rearrangement uses TRBV5-1 and TRBJ1-1; a possible D gene is TRBD1 (6 bases). The ends were cut back, 3 bases at V and 1 base at J, with 10 bases in the middle. The V gene's germline CDR1 is SGHRS and CDR2 YFSETQ. CDR3 size: 14 residues. CDR3 sequence (DNA): TGCGCCAGCAGCTCATCGACAGGGAACACTGAAGCTTTCTTT. Its translation: CASSSSTGNTEAFF.

This clonotype appeared a few times. J is TRBJ2-7 and V is TRBV7-6, with 7 bases identical to TRBD2. This CDR3 has 14 residues. Germline-derived CDR1 and CDR2 are SGHVS and FNYEAQ. The J segment lost 7 bases and the V segment lost 5 bases, leaving 11 bases of the junction unmatched. The CDR3 spells CASSTQTSSGEQYF. CDR3 nucleotide sequence: TGTGCCAGCAGCACACAGACTAGCTCGGGGGAGCAGTACTTC.

This clonotype was seen many times. The chain joins TRBV12-3 or TRBV12-4 to TRBJ2-1; 7 bases align to TRBD2. This CDR3 has 17 amino acids. Unmatched junction bases numbered 9, after V lost 1 base and J lost 3 bases. CDR3: CASSLVSGAVVYNEQFF. In nucleotides, the CDR3 is TGTGCCAGCAGTTTAGTAAGCGGGGCGGTCGTCTACAATGAGCAGTTCTTC.

This clonotype was observed many times. This chain's CDR3 is CASSQEQGRGRTGELFF. The DNA for the CDR3 is TGCGCCAGCAGCCAAGAGCAGGGCAGGGGACGCACCGGGGAGCTGTTTTTT. This chain uses TRBV4-3 with TRBJ2-2, with D possibly being TRBD1 (6 bases). The CDR3 sequence is 17 residues long. The germline V gene encodes CDR1 LGHNA and CDR2 YSLEER. Trimming removed 0 bases from V and 4 bases from J, with 15 bases in between.

The J gene is TRBJ1-4, the V gene TRBV7-2; no definite D call. Deletions cut 0 bases from V and 4 bases from J, with 12 bases between. From germline, CDR1 is SGHTA and CDR2 FQGNSA. This CDR3 is built from 16 residues. The CDR3 region is CASSLAWVGSNEKLFF. The CDR3 bases are TGTGCCAGCAGCTTAGCCTGGGTTGGGAGTAATGAAAAACTGTTTTTT.